This is a list of T cell receptor beta chains from one sample in a study of shared clonotypes between healthy human individuals. Sequenced by immunoSEQ multiplex PCR; TCRdb stores in-frame clones only, minus some. Of around 2.1 million clones in the sample, approximately 96% were seen once. The sequencing input was naive CD4+ T cells sorted from blood. The source of these receptors is a man between 18 and 29 years old in good health. The CDR3 runs from the conserved cysteine through the conserved F or W. The D gene is left open where the match is weak.

J | length | V | D | DNA | CDR3
TRBJ1-4 | 14 | TRBV6-5 | NA | TGTGCCAGCAGTCCCGGGACAACCTATGAAAAACTGTTTTTT | CASSPGTTYEKLFF
TRBJ2-2 | 15 | TRBV7-3 | NA | TGTGCCAGCAGTAGGAAGGGAGATAACACCGGGGAGCTGTTTTTT | CASSRKGDNTGELFF
TRBJ2-3 | 12 | TRBV5-1 | NA | TGCGCCAGCAGTCGCAACACAGATACGCAGTATTTT | CASSRNTDTQYF
TRBJ2-7 | 14 | TRBV30 | TRBD1 | TGTGCCTGGAAGTGGACAGGGGGTACCTACGAGCAGTACTTC | CAWKWTGGTYEQYF
TRBJ2-3 | 15 | TRBV7-2 | NA | TGTGCCAGCAGCTTCAGTTCCTCTATCACAGATACGCAGTATTTT | CASSFSSSITDTQYF
TRBJ1-5 | 16 | TRBV6-1 | NA | TGTGCCAGCAGTGAAGCCCCCGGGTTAGGGATTCAGCCCCAGCATTTT | CASSEAPGLGIQPQHF
TRBJ2-1 | 14 | TRBV7-6 | NA | TGTGCCAGCAGCTTAGACCCCCGGGGTCGTGAGCAGTTCTTC | CASSLDPRGREQFF
TRBJ1-5 | 13 | TRBV2 | NA | TGTGCCAGCAGTCAGGACCCCTCCCAGCCCCAGCATTTT | CASSQDPSQPQHF
TRBJ2-1 | 14 | TRBV7-2 | NA | TGTGCCAGCAGCTTAGCGGGGTCCAGCGGTGAGCAGTTCTTC | CASSLAGSSGEQFF
TRBJ2-1 | 14 | TRBV10-1 | NA | TGCGCCAGCAGTGAGTCGATTGGGCTAAATGAGCAGTTCTTC | CASSESIGLNEQFF
TRBJ2-5 | 15 | TRBV27 | NA | TGTGCCAGCAGTTTATACCGGACAGAACAAGAGACCCAGTACTTC | CASSLYRTEQETQYF
TRBJ2-7 | 15 | TRBV9 | NA | TGTGCCAGCAGCGTAGGTCGGCAGACCTCCTACGAGCAGTACTTC | CASSVGRQTSYEQYF
TRBJ1-4 | 17 | TRBV27 | TRBD1 | TGTGCCAGCAGTTCTATAGCCGGGACAGGGGGCAGGGAAAAACTGTTTTTT | CASSSIAGTGGREKLFF
TRBJ1-4 | 18 | TRBV12-2 | NA | TGTGCAAGTCGCTTAGCGCCCGGGGGAGTATTTATTAATGAAAAACTGTTTTTT | CASRLAPGGVFINEKLFF